This T cell receptor (beta chain) was profiled in a study of blood T cell repertoires in COVID-19. Overall study: From T cells, B-cell-depleted T cells, or PBMCs came the material, which was cDNA or gDNA.

Source study methods: Reference gene primer amplification gave estimated nucleated cell counts. Measured with immunoSEQ multiplex PCR; TCRdb has only the in-frame clones, and not every one. D and trimming were read from the DNA, whereas the V and J calls and clone size are those reported in that table. The sample contains approximately 210,000 clones, about 84% of which appear only once. This clone has only one observation. The CDR3 covers 15 residues. In germline, CDR1 is SGHTA, CDR2 FQGTGA. J was trimmed by 0 bases and V by 3 bases; bases with no gene match: 0. Seattle patients were enrolled during active infection and followed longitudinally.

The V gene is TRBV7-3, the J gene TRBJ2-1; the match to TRBD1 covers 9 bases. The source of this sequence is an elderly woman with COVID-19, enrolled during active disease. The sequenced sample was peripheral blood. In DNA form, the CDR3 reads TGTGCCAGCAGCTTGGACAGGGGCTCCTACAATGAGCAGTTCTTC. The encoded protein is CASSLDRGSYNEQFF. The whole variable domain, filled in from reference TRBV7-3 and TRBJ2-1, reads GAGVSQTPSNKVTEKGKYVELRCDPISGHTALYWYRQSLGQGPEFLIYFQGTGAADDSGLPNDRFFAVRPEGSVSTLKIQRTERGDSAVYLCASSLDRGSYNEQFFGPGTRLTVL.